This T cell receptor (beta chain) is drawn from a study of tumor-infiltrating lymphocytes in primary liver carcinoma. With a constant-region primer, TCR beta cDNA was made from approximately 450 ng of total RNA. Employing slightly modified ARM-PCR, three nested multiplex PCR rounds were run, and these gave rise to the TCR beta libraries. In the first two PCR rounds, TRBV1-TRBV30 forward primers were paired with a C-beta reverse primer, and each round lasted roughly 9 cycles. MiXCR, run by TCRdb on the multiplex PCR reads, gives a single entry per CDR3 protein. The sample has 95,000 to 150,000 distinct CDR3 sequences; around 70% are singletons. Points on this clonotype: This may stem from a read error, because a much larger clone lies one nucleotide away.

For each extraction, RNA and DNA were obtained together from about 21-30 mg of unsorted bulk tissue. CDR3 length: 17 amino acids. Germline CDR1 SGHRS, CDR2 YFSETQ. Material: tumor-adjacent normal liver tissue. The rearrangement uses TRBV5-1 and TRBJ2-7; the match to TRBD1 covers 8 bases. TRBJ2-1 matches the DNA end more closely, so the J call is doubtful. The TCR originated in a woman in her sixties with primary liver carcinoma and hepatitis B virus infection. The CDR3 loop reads CASSLRTGSSGSYEQFF. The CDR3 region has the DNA TGCGCCAGCAGCTTGAGGACAGGGAGTTCGGGCTCCTACGAGCAGTTCTTC.